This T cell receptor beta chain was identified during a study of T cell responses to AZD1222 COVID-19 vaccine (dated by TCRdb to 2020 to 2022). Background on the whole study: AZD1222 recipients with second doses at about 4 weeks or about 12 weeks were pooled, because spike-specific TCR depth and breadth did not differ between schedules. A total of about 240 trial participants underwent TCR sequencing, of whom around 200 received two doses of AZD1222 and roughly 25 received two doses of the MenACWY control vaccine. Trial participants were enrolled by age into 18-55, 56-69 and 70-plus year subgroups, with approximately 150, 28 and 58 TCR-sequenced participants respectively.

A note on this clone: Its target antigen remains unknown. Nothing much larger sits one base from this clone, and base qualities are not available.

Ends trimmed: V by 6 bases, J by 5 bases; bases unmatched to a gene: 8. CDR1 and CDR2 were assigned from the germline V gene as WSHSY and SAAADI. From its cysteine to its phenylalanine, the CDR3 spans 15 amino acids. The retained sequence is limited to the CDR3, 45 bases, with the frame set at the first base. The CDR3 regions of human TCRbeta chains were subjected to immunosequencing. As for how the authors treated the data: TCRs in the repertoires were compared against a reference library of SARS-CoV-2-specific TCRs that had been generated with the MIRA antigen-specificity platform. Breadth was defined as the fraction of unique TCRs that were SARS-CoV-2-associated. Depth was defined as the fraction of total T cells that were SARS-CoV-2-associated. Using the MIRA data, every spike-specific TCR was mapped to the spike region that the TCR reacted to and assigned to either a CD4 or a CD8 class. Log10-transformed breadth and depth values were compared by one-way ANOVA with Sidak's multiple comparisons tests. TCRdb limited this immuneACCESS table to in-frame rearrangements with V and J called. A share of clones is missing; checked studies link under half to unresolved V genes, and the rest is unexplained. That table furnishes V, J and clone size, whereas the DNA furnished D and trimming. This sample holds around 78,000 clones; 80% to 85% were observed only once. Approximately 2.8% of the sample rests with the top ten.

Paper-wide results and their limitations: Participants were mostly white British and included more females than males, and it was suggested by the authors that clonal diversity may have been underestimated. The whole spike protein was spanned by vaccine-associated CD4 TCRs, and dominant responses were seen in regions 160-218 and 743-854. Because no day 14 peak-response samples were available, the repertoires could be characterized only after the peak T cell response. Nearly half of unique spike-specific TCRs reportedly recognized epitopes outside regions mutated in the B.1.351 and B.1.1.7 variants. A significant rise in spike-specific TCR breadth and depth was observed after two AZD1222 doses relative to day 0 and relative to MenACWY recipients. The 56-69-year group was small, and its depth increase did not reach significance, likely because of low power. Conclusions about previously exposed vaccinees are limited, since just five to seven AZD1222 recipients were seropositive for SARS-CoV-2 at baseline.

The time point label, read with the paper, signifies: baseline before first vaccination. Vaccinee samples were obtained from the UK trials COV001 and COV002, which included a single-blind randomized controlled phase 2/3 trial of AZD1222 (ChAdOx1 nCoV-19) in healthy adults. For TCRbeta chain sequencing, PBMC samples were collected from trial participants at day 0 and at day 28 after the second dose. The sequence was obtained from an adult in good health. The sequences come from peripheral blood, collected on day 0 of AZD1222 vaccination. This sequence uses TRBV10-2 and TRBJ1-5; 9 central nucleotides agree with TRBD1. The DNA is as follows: TGCGCCAGCAGCGAACACAGGGGGCTGGATCAGCCCCAGCATTTT. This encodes CASSEHRGLDQPQHF.